This T cell receptor (beta chain) was profiled in a study of beta chain features in type 1 diabetes. Study as a whole: Over all samples combined, about 99,000,000 sorted cells were examined. Overall study results and limits: Any HLA type influence on TCRB rearrangement was left unresolved here. Healthy donors had naive, central memory and Treg TCRB repertoires that appeared less similar than those seen among patients. Shortening of TCRB CDR3s, moderate but significant, appeared in all four CD4+ subsets of Type 1 diabetes patients.

The sequenced template was cDNA made from the entire isolated RNA. Sequencing was performed with immunoSEQ multiplex PCR; in TCRdb, only in-frame clones are kept and a portion is missing. Among 150,000 to 200,000 clones, 50% to 70% were seen once, and the ten largest hold about 0.1%. Turning to this clone: Its antigen remains unidentified.

Germline V gene sequence: CDR1 LGHNA, CDR2 YSLEER. There are 16 residues in the CDR3. V lost 2 bases, J lost 8 bases, and 7 bases stayed unmatched. The source of this sequence is a man aged 25-40 years with type 1 diabetes. Sequencing was performed on naive CD4+ T cells from blood. The J gene is TRBJ2-1, the V gene TRBV4-3, with TRBD2 matching 12 bases. The chain's CDR3 is CASSQRLAGDPHEQFF. Written as DNA, the CDR3 is TGCGCCAGCAGCCAACGACTAGCGGGGGACCCCCATGAGCAGTTCTTC.